What follows are 26 T cell receptor beta chains derived from one specimen sequenced in a study of beta chain features in type 1 diabetes. Expressed TCRB transcripts were sequenced because the isolated RNA had all been reverse transcribed beforehand. Produced via immunoSEQ multiplex PCR; TCRdb's table is partial and in-frame only. Of 500,000 to 700,000 clones listed, 15% to 17% are singletons. Input material: naive CD4+ T cells from blood. The source of these receptors is a man between 18 and 35 years old in good health.

This clone was observed a few times. The genes are TRBV6-6 and TRBJ2-7, with 7 positions matching TRBD2. The germline V gene has CDR1 MNHNY and CDR2 SVGAGI (reference sequence). V shed 6 bases and J 5 bases; nucleotides not matched to a gene: 7. The CDR3 contains 13 residues. In nucleotides, the CDR3 is TGTGCCAGCAGGCCCGGGGGGTCAAACGAGCAGTACTTC. This encodes CASRPGGSNEQYF.

The chain carries TRBV7-6 and TRBJ1-6; maybe TRBD1 (6 bases). Germline values: CDR1 SGHVS, CDR2 FNYEAQ. V gave up 1 base and J gave up 7 bases, with 8 bases separating them. The CDR3 is made up of 14 amino acids. CDR3 loop: CASSLGTENSPLHF. DNA for the CDR3: TGTGCCAGCAGCTTAGGGACAGAGAATTCACCCCTCCACTTT.

This clone was detected a few times. The V call is TRBV5-4, the J call TRBJ1-1, with 9 bases fitting TRBD1. Germline CDR1 reads SGHNT; CDR2 reads YYREEE (reference sequence). V trimming: 2 bases; J trimming: 3 bases; junction bases outside the gene matches: 5. CDR3 length equals 15 residues. The CDR3, as DNA: TGTGCCAGCAGCTTTTTGGACAGGGGCCACACTGAAGCTTTCTTT. It encodes CASSFLDRGHTEAFF.

Many counts were recorded for this clone. The sample holds other DNA sequences that translate to the same CDR3. V and J are TRBV10-3 and TRBJ1-2; D is perhaps TRBD1 (6 bases). The CDR3 runs to 13 residues. CDR1 is ENHRY, CDR2 SYGVKD, per germline. The V end was cut by 3 bases, the J end by 4 bases, with 9 bases between. The CDR3 region has the DNA TGTGCCATCAGTGAAGAGACAGGCTATGGCTACACCTTC. It is translated as CAISEETGYGYTF.

V and J are TRBV5-6 and TRBJ2-7; 12 nucleotides agree with TRBD2. This CDR3 has 15 residues. Germline values: CDR1 SGHDT, CDR2 YYEEEE. The junction had 7 bases not matched to a gene; V was cut back by 4 bases and J by 5 bases. CDR3 amino acids: CASSQLAGGHNEQYF. DNA for the CDR3: TGTGCCAGCAGCCAGCTAGCGGGAGGGCATAACGAGCAGTACTTC.

The chain carries TRBV5-1 and TRBJ2-5; unclear D gene. V lost 0 bases and J lost 1, with 7 bases in between. This CDR3 is 14 amino acids long. The germline gives CDR1 SGHRS, CDR2 YFSETQ. The CDR3: CASSLDYGQETQYF. CDR3 DNA sequence: TGCGCCAGCAGCTTGGATTATGGCCAAGAGACCCAGTACTTC.

The sample holds a few counts of this clone. Other nucleotide sequences in the sample specify the same CDR3. V usage is TRBV4-3 and J usage is TRBJ1-2; the D is unclear. V was clipped by 0 bases and J by 4 bases, with 3 bases between them. The CDR3 is made up of 12 amino acids. Germline CDR1 LGHNA, CDR2 YSLEER. CDR3 nucleotides: TGCGCCAGCAGCCAAGACGGCTATGGCTACACCTTC. Translation: CASSQDGYGYTF.

CDR3 bases: TGCGCCAGCAGCCCCAGTGGGCTCAACTCCTACAATGAGCAGTTCTTC. It codes for CASSPSGLNSYNEQFF. The gene calls are TRBV5-1 and TRBJ2-1; D call uncertain. Between the trimmed V and J ends, which lost 4 bases and 0 bases, there was a span of 14 bases. Germline-derived CDR1 and CDR2 are SGHRS and YFSETQ. The CDR3 sequence is 16 residues long.

This clone occurred a few times. The chain employs TRBV4-2 and TRBJ1-5, with TRBD1 as a possible D gene (6 bases). The CDR3 runs 13 residues. The V and J ends lost 1 base and 9 bases respectively, with 10 bases between them. Germline CDR1 LGHNA, CDR2 YNFKEQ. The CDR3 nucleotides read TGTGCCAGCAGCCAAGGGCTACAGGGGCCCCAGCATTTT. Its protein product is CASSQGLQGPQHF.

This clone showed up just a few times. V usage is TRBV9 and J usage is TRBJ1-6, with D possibly TRBD1 on 5 matching bases. CDR3 size: 17 residues. V was cut by 0 bases and J by 5 bases, with 15 bases left in between. Germline CDR1 SGDLS, CDR2 YYNGEE. In DNA form, the CDR3 reads TGTGCCAGCAGCGTAGCTCCAGCAGGGAGGAATAATTCACCCCTCCACTTT. Amino acids: CASSVAPAGRNNSPLHF.

The rearrangement links TRBV6-6 to TRBJ2-6, with no clear D. V was shortened by 7 bases and J by 4 bases, with 11 bases between the two germline ends. Germline loops: CDR1 MNHNY, CDR2 SVGAGI (reference sequence). The CDR3 is 14 residues long. The CDR3 coding sequence is TGTGCCAGCACCCTATCCCCCGGGGCCAACGTCCTGACTTTC. This codes for CASTLSPGANVLTF.

This chain connects TRBV6-5 to TRBJ2-2; no firm D call. This CDR3 has 13 residues. The ends were cut back, 8 bases at V and 1 base at J, with 8 bases in the middle. Germline-derived CDR1 and CDR2 are MNHEY and SVGAGI. CDR3 in amino acids: CASYLVNTGELFF. The CDR3 bases are TGTGCCAGCTATCTAGTGAACACCGGGGAGCTGTTTTTT.

The V and J genes are TRBV4-1 and TRBJ1-5, with D possibly matching TRBD1 (6 bases). This CDR3 contains 16 residues. The V gene's germline CDR1 is MGHRA and CDR2 YSYEKL. V lost 0 bases and J lost 10, with 19 bases in between. The CDR3 DNA is TGCGCCAGCAGCCAAGACGGCAGGGGTTACTTTCAACCCCAGCATTTT. Translation gives CASSQDGRGYFQPQHF.

The chain has TRBV28 and TRBJ1-1; D perhaps matches TRBD1 (5 bases). Germline V gene sequence: CDR1 MDHEN, CDR2 SYDVKM. The CDR3 contains 16 residues. V lost 2 bases to trimming and J lost 5 bases, with 18 bases between them. The chain's CDR3 is CASSLAAGGWRTEAFF. The CDR3 DNA is TGTGCCAGCAGTTTAGCGGCCGGGGGGTGGAGGACTGAAGCTTTCTTT.

This clone has just a few counts. The rearrangement uses TRBV18 and TRBJ2-1, with D maybe TRBD1 (5 bases). V was clipped by 4 bases and J by 7 bases, with 14 bases between them. This CDR3 has 14 residues. Germline V gene data show CDR1 as KGHSH and CDR2 as LQKENI. The CDR3 DNA follows: TGTGCCAGCTCACGACAGTGGCAAAGGAATGAGCAGTTCTTC. It yields the protein CASSRQWQRNEQFF.

In DNA, the CDR3 is TGTGCCAGCAGTTTATGGAACCTCCGGGACAGACAAGAGACCCAGTACTTC. Translated: CASSLWNLRDRQETQYF. This rearrangement joins TRBV28 to TRBJ2-5, with TRBD1 matching over 7 bases. V was pared by 0 bases and J by 2 bases, with 9 bases of the junction left unmatched. The CDR3 spans 17 residues. From germline, CDR1 is MDHEN and CDR2 SYDVKM.

CDR3 coding DNA: TGTGCCAGCAGTTCTTTGCGGGGGCCTTCCACAGATACGCAGTATTTT. Its translation: CASSSLRGPSTDTQYF. The chain carries TRBV11-2 and TRBJ2-3; perhaps TRBD2 as D (7 bases). This CDR3 has 16 residues. Trimming took off 6 bases at V and 2 bases at J, with 18 bases between the two ends. Germline V gene lookup returns CDR1 SGHAT and CDR2 FQNNGV.

This clone was seen more than once but under ten times. This rearrangement joins TRBV6-4 to TRBJ2-7; a possible D gene is TRBD1 (6 bases). Germline lookup yields CDR1 MRHNA and CDR2 SNTAGT. V shed 8 bases and J shed 4 bases, with 21 bases lying between them. This CDR3 has 15 amino acids. DNA for the CDR3: TGTGCCAGCCCCGAAAGGGGGTTTGACAAATACGAGCAGTACTTC. It yields the protein CASPERGFDKYEQYF.

The chain couples TRBV5-4 to TRBJ1-1; D may be TRBD1 (6 bases). CDR1 SGHNT and CDR2 YYREEE come from the germline V gene (reference sequence). The CDR3 sequence is 13 residues long. V was pared by 4 bases and J by 3 bases, with 10 bases between. The CDR3 loop is CASSQGWDTEAFF. The CDR3 region has the DNA TGTGCCAGCAGCCAGGGGTGGGACACTGAAGCTTTCTTT.

The V and J genes are TRBV7-3 and TRBJ1-2, with 9 positions matching TRBD1. With 5 bases clipped from V and 2 bases from J, the junction kept 3 bases outside the gene matches. Germline assignment: CDR1 SGHTA and CDR2 FQGTGA. There are 14 residues in the CDR3. The CDR3 nucleotides read TGTGCCAGCAGCGCTGGGACAGGGAACTATGGCTACACCTTC. Translated, it gives CASSAGTGNYGYTF.

On this clone: Other DNA sequences in the same sample also yield this CDR3. CDR3 nucleotides: TGCGCCAGCAGCCCAGGACTACAAGAGACCCAGTACTTC. The encoded protein is CASSPGLQETQYF. The rearrangement links TRBV5-1 to TRBJ2-5; the D gene is possibly TRBD2 (6 bases). Germline V lookup: CDR1 SGHRS, CDR2 YFSETQ. V was trimmed by 4 bases and J by 2 bases, leaving 9 bases between them. The CDR3 extends over 13 amino acids.

CDR3 sequence (DNA): TGCGCCAGCAGCCACGAGACAGGGGGGCGAGGGGAGCAGTTCTTC. It is translated as CASSHETGGRGEQFF. The V and J genes are TRBV4-3 and TRBJ2-1; 9 bases line up with TRBD1. The CDR3 consists of 15 residues. J was trimmed by 10 bases and V by 3 bases; bases with no gene match: 10. The V gene's germline CDR1 is LGHNA and CDR2 YSLEER.

The J gene is TRBJ2-1, the V gene TRBV6-5; 11 nucleotides line up with TRBD1. Germline V gene sequence: CDR1 MNHEY, CDR2 SVGAGI. The CDR3 covers 15 residues. Trimming took 2 bases from V and 7 from J; bases not matched to a gene: 4. The CDR3 loop reads CASSYGQGAQNEQFF. The CDR3 DNA is TGTGCCAGCAGTTACGGACAGGGGGCGCAGAATGAGCAGTTCTTC.

Details on this clone: Other DNA sequences in the same sample also yield this CDR3. The rearrangement joins TRBV7-9 to TRBJ2-3; perhaps TRBD2 as D (6 bases). Germline V lookup: CDR1 SEHNR, CDR2 FQNEAQ (reference sequence). V was trimmed by 2 bases and J by 0 bases, leaving 18 bases between them. This CDR3 is 18 amino acids long. This CDR3 is CASSLLGRGGPSTDTQYF. The CDR3 DNA is TGTGCCAGCAGCTTACTCGGCCGGGGAGGACCAAGCACAGATACGCAGTATTTT.

This clone was counted a few times. The rearrangement joins TRBV28 to TRBJ2-5; D is possibly TRBD1 (6 bases). The CDR3 length is 15 residues. Germline assignment: CDR1 MDHEN and CDR2 SYDVKM. V was cut by 5 bases and J by 5 bases, with 18 bases left in between. This CDR3 is CASSPWARDKETQYF. The DNA for the CDR3 is TGTGCCAGCAGTCCTTGGGCACGGGACAAGGAGACCCAGTACTTC.

The chain recombines TRBV6-1 with TRBJ1-2, with D uncertain. The ends were cut back, 6 bases at V and 0 bases at J, with 2 bases in the middle. This CDR3 is built from 11 residues. Germline V lookup: CDR1 MNHNS, CDR2 SASEGT. The CDR3 bases are TGTGCCAGCAGCGCTAACTATGGCTACACCTTC. Protein sequence: CASSANYGYTF.